This TCR beta chain was retrieved from a study of CD8 T cells in ankylosing spondylitis. Findings of the study overall: Clones linked to disease were reported to show significant enrichment in matched ankylosing spondylitis synovial fluid. As for the disease-linked clones, they showed a CD8+ phenotype and occurred at relatively low frequencies in peripheral blood. Earlier work had already found some motif variants in reactive arthritis synovial fluid and blood.

Making use of molecular barcodes, quantitative 5'-RACE generated TCR beta libraries. Via MiXCR, TCRdb re-called the 5' RACE reads, giving one row per CDR3 protein. This table holds some 290,000 distinct CDR3 sequences, 20% found once. Comments on this clonotype: What it binds is unknown.

The trim removed 7 bases at V and 6 bases at J, leaving 10 bases unmatched. This CDR3 contains 15 residues. Germline V gene lookup returns CDR1 LGHDT and CDR2 YNNKEL (reference sequence). The chain recombines TRBV3-1 with TRBJ2-3, with TRBD2 identical over 10 bases. Sequencing was carried out using blood, either unsorted or a sorted T cell fraction (not recorded which). The clonotype originates from a male donor with ankylosing spondylitis or in good health (not recorded which). The CDR3 sequence: CASNPSGRSSDTQYF. The CDR3 coding sequence is TGTGCCAGCAACCCTAGCGGGAGATCATCGGATACGCAGTATTTT.